Listed below are T cell receptor beta chains from one sample, sequenced in a study of blood T cell repertoires in COVID-19. TCRdb's table, derived via immunoSEQ multiplex PCR, lists solely in-frame clones and lacks some. In the table there are some 70,000 clones, 90% of which are singletons. Sample: peripheral blood. These receptors came from a woman aged 80 or over with active COVID-19. Both conserved end residues are part of each CDR3. The order of the fields is V gene, clone size, J gene, D gene, CDR3 DNA, CDR3 protein. The D gene is left open where the match is weak. Part of the rows lack a size; the others show once, few, many or a class for expanded clones.

v_call: TRBV4-3
clone_size: NA
j_call: TRBJ2-7
d_call: TRBD2
cdr3_nt: TGCGCCAGCAGCCAAACTATAACGGGAGGCCTCTCCTACGAGCAGTACTTC
cdr3_aa: CASSQTITGGLSYEQYF

v_call: TRBV6-6
clone_size: NA
j_call: TRBJ2-3
d_call: TRBD2
cdr3_nt: TGTGCCAGCAGTTACGACACTAGCGGGGGAGCAGATACGCAGTATTTT
cdr3_aa: CASSYDTSGGADTQYF

v_call: TRBV28
clone_size: NA
j_call: TRBJ2-3
d_call: NA
cdr3_nt: TGTGCCAGCGAGGAGGCCATCACAGATACGCAGTATTTT
cdr3_aa: CASEEAITDTQYF

v_call: TRBV5-5
clone_size: NA
j_call: TRBJ2-1
d_call: NA
cdr3_nt: TGTGCCAGCAGCTTGCTCAGGGCCCGGATTAGGGTAGATGAGCAGTTCTTC
cdr3_aa: CASSLLRARIRVDEQFF

v_call: TRBV12-5
clone_size: NA
j_call: TRBJ2-3
d_call: NA
cdr3_nt: TGTGCTAGTGGTTTGGGCTCGAGCGGCGCAGATACGCAGTATTTT
cdr3_aa: CASGLGSSGADTQYF

v_call: TRBV28
clone_size: NA
j_call: TRBJ1-3
d_call: TRBD1
cdr3_nt: TGTGCCAGCAGTTTTTCTGACAGGGGCTCTGGAAACACCATATATTTT
cdr3_aa: CASSFSDRGSGNTIYF

v_call: TRBV5-1
clone_size: NA
j_call: TRBJ2-3
d_call: NA
cdr3_nt: TGCGCCAGCAGCTTGAAACAGGATTACACAGATACGCAGTATTTT
cdr3_aa: CASSLKQDYTDTQYF

v_call: TRBV7-9
clone_size: NA
j_call: TRBJ2-4
d_call: TRBD2
cdr3_nt: TGTGCCAGCAGCCCACTTGGGCGGGAGACACTAGCCAAAAACATTCAGTACTTC
cdr3_aa: CASSPLGRETLAKNIQYF

v_call: TRBV3-1/TRBV3-2
clone_size: NA
j_call: TRBJ2-6
d_call: NA
cdr3_nt: TGTGCCAGCAGCCAAGAGTGGGGGCGAGCTGGGGCCAACGTCCTGACTTTC
cdr3_aa: CASSQEWGRAGANVLTF

v_call: TRBV9
clone_size: NA
j_call: TRBJ2-1
d_call: TRBD2
cdr3_nt: TGTGCCAGCAGCGTACTGACTAGCGGCAATGAGCAGTTCTTC
cdr3_aa: CASSVLTSGNEQFF

v_call: TRBV9
clone_size: NA
j_call: TRBJ2-7
d_call: TRBD2
cdr3_nt: TGTGCCAGCAGCGAGACTAGCGGAACCTACGAGCAGTACTTC
cdr3_aa: CASSETSGTYEQYF

v_call: TRBV6-2/TRBV6-3
clone_size: once
j_call: TRBJ2-1
d_call: TRBD2
cdr3_nt: TGTGCCAGCAGCCCCGGGGGACTAAACAATGAGCAGTTCTTC
cdr3_aa: CASSPGGLNNEQFF

v_call: TRBV28
clone_size: NA
j_call: TRBJ2-5
d_call: TRBD2
cdr3_nt: TGTGCCAGCAGCCCCAGCTCCTGGTTAGCGGGAGGATGGGGGCAAGAGACCCAGTACTTC
cdr3_aa: CASSPSSWLAGGWGQETQYF

v_call: TRBV10-3
clone_size: once
j_call: TRBJ2-1
d_call: NA
cdr3_nt: TGTGCCATTCACGACACGAGCTCCTACAATGAGCAGTTCTTC
cdr3_aa: CAIHDTSSYNEQFF

v_call: TRBV11-2
clone_size: once
j_call: TRBJ2-3
d_call: NA
cdr3_nt: TGTGCCAGCAGCTTATCGACAGGCCCTCTCACAGATACGCAGTATTTT
cdr3_aa: CASSLSTGPLTDTQYF

v_call: TRBV28
clone_size: NA
j_call: TRBJ2-4
d_call: NA
cdr3_nt: TGTGCCAGCAATGCAGGGGTTGTAGCCAAAAACATTCAGTACTTC
cdr3_aa: CASNAGVVAKNIQYF

v_call: TRBV15
clone_size: once
j_call: TRBJ2-5
d_call: NA
cdr3_nt: TGTGCCACCAGCAGAGTTGCTGGGGCGGGGGAGACCCAGTACTTC
cdr3_aa: CATSRVAGAGETQYF

v_call: TRBV7-9
clone_size: few
j_call: TRBJ1-2
d_call: NA
cdr3_nt: TGTGCCAGCAGCTTAAGTGGGCTCAACTATGGCTACACCTTC
cdr3_aa: CASSLSGLNYGYTF

v_call: TRBV19
clone_size: NA
j_call: TRBJ2-4
d_call: TRBD1
cdr3_nt: TGTGCCAGTAGCCAACAGGGGGCCAAAAACATTCAGTACTTC
cdr3_aa: CASSQQGAKNIQYF

v_call: TRBV7-3
clone_size: NA
j_call: TRBJ1-3
d_call: NA
cdr3_nt: TGTGCCAGCAGCTCAGACTCTGGAAACACCATATATTTT
cdr3_aa: CASSSDSGNTIYF

v_call: TRBV7-8
clone_size: few
j_call: TRBJ2-7
d_call: NA
cdr3_nt: TGTGCCAGCAGCTTACTTCGGGGCCAGGGGTACGAGCAGTACTTC
cdr3_aa: CASSLLRGQGYEQYF

v_call: TRBV2
clone_size: few
j_call: TRBJ2-1
d_call: NA
cdr3_nt: TGTGCCAGCAGTGTTCTGGACAGCCGCTACAATGAGCAGTTCTTC
cdr3_aa: CASSVLDSRYNEQFF

v_call: TRBV24-1
clone_size: NA
j_call: TRBJ2-2
d_call: TRBD1
cdr3_nt: TGTGCCACCAGTGATTGGACAGGGTCCGACACCGGGGAGCTGTTTTTT
cdr3_aa: CATSDWTGSDTGELFF

v_call: TRBV18
clone_size: NA
j_call: TRBJ2-5
d_call: NA
cdr3_nt: TGTGCCAGCCAATCGGAGGAGACCCAGTACTTC
cdr3_aa: CASQSEETQYF

v_call: TRBV9
clone_size: NA
j_call: TRBJ2-1
d_call: TRBD2
cdr3_nt: TGTGCCAGCAGCGTGGGTTTGGGGACTAGCGGGAGGGCCTACAATGAGCAGTTCTTC
cdr3_aa: CASSVGLGTSGRAYNEQFF

v_call: TRBV29-1
clone_size: once
j_call: TRBJ2-7
d_call: TRBD1
cdr3_nt: TGCAGCGTAGAGGGGGTACAGGGGCGTTCCTACGAGCAGTACTTC
cdr3_aa: CSVEGVQGRSYEQYF

v_call: TRBV28
clone_size: NA
j_call: TRBJ1-2
d_call: NA
cdr3_nt: TGTGCCAGCAGTTCCCTGGACAGCGAAATTAACTATGGCTACACCTTC
cdr3_aa: CASSSLDSEINYGYTF

v_call: TRBV20-1
clone_size: NA
j_call: TRBJ2-4
d_call: TRBD2
cdr3_nt: TGCAGTGCCAGTCCTAGGACTAGGGGTAACATTCAGTACTTC
cdr3_aa: CSASPRTRGNIQYF

v_call: TRBV14
clone_size: NA
j_call: TRBJ2-1
d_call: NA
cdr3_nt: TGTGCCAGCAGACCCTCAGGGCCCTACAATGAGCAGTTCTTC
cdr3_aa: CASRPSGPYNEQFF

v_call: TRBV29-1
clone_size: NA
j_call: TRBJ2-3
d_call: NA
cdr3_nt: TGCAGCGCCCCAGGGATTTGGCCTATGGATACGCAGTATTTT
cdr3_aa: CSAPGIWPMDTQYF

v_call: TRBV27
clone_size: NA
j_call: TRBJ2-4
d_call: TRBD2
cdr3_nt: TGTGCCAGCAGTTTTTGGAGCGGGAGTACAGACAAAAACATTCAGTACTTC
cdr3_aa: CASSFWSGSTDKNIQYF

v_call: TRBV20-1
clone_size: NA
j_call: TRBJ2-1
d_call: TRBD2
cdr3_nt: TGCAGTGCTAGTCTCGGGGGGCTAGCGGGAGGCAATGAGCAGTTCTTC
cdr3_aa: CSASLGGLAGGNEQFF

v_call: TRBV5-6
clone_size: NA
j_call: TRBJ2-7
d_call: NA
cdr3_nt: TGTGCCAGCAGCTTGACAGCCCCTCGCTACGAGCAGTACTTC
cdr3_aa: CASSLTAPRYEQYF

v_call: TRBV15
clone_size: NA
j_call: TRBJ2-6
d_call: TRBD2
cdr3_nt: TGTGCCACCACTCCTAGCGGGAGTGCGGGGGCCAACGTCCTGACTTTC
cdr3_aa: CATTPSGSAGANVLTF

v_call: TRBV7-2
clone_size: NA
j_call: TRBJ2-1
d_call: TRBD2
cdr3_nt: TGTGCCAGTTACCTCGGGGGGTCTGGATTAAGGGCGTTCTTC
cdr3_aa: CASYLGGSGLRAFF

v_call: TRBV5-1
clone_size: NA
j_call: TRBJ1-1
d_call: TRBD1
cdr3_nt: TGCGCCAGCAGCTTGGCCGGGACAGGGGGCACTGAAGCTTTCTTT
cdr3_aa: CASSLAGTGGTEAFF

v_call: TRBV9
clone_size: NA
j_call: TRBJ2-1
d_call: TRBD1
cdr3_nt: TGTGCCAGCAGCGTAGGGTTCCAGGGGGTTTTGGATGAGCAGTTCTTC
cdr3_aa: CASSVGFQGVLDEQFF

v_call: TRBV21-1
clone_size: NA
j_call: TRBJ2-1
d_call: NA
cdr3_nt: TGTGCCAGCAGCAAATCGCCTAGCGGGAGTTACAATGAGCAGTTCTTC
cdr3_aa: CASSKSPSGSYNEQFF

v_call: TRBV27
clone_size: NA
j_call: TRBJ1-4
d_call: NA
cdr3_nt: TGTGCCAGCAGGAGAGGGGGTTCAACTAATGAAAAACTGTTTTTT
cdr3_aa: CASRRGGSTNEKLFF

v_call: TRBV29-1
clone_size: few
j_call: TRBJ2-7
d_call: TRBD2
cdr3_nt: TGCAGCGGAAGGACTAGCGGGAGGGCCAATTCCTACGAGCAGTACTTC
cdr3_aa: CSGRTSGRANSYEQYF

v_call: TRBV7-9
clone_size: once
j_call: TRBJ2-2
d_call: NA
cdr3_nt: TGTGCCAGCAGCCCGCTAAACACCGGGGAGCTGTTTTTT
cdr3_aa: CASSPLNTGELFF

v_call: TRBV7-3
clone_size: NA
j_call: TRBJ2-7
d_call: NA
cdr3_nt: TGTGCCAGCAGTCGCGCCGCACACCTGACTTACGAGCAGTACTTC
cdr3_aa: CASSRAAHLTYEQYF

v_call: TRBV11-2
clone_size: NA
j_call: TRBJ1-3
d_call: NA
cdr3_nt: TGTGCCAGCAGCTTAGACCCCACTGGAAACACCATATATTTT
cdr3_aa: CASSLDPTGNTIYF

v_call: TRBV9
clone_size: once
j_call: TRBJ1-1
d_call: NA
cdr3_nt: TGTGCCAGCAGCGGACAGGCGAACACTGAAGCTTTCTTT
cdr3_aa: CASSGQANTEAFF

v_call: TRBV6-5
clone_size: NA
j_call: TRBJ1-4
d_call: TRBD1
cdr3_nt: TGTGCCAGCAGTCCAGGGGGTAATGAAAAACTGTTTTTT
cdr3_aa: CASSPGGNEKLFF

v_call: TRBV6-2/TRBV6-3
clone_size: NA
j_call: TRBJ1-2
d_call: TRBD1
cdr3_nt: TGTGCCAGCAGTTACTCTGTGGACAGGAGGTATGGCTACACCTTC
cdr3_aa: CASSYSVDRRYGYTF

v_call: TRBV7-2
clone_size: once
j_call: TRBJ2-1
d_call: TRBD2
cdr3_nt: TGTGCCAGCAGCGCACAGGCTAGCGGGAGCTCCTACAATGAGCAGTTCTTC
cdr3_aa: CASSAQASGSSYNEQFF

v_call: TRBV7-2
clone_size: once
j_call: TRBJ2-7
d_call: TRBD2
cdr3_nt: TGTGCCAGCAGTACCGGGACTAAGCTCTACGAGCAGTACTTC
cdr3_aa: CASSTGTKLYEQYF

v_call: TRBV5-4
clone_size: NA
j_call: TRBJ2-1
d_call: TRBD2
cdr3_nt: TGTGCCAGCAGCTACCCTCGGACTGGCGGGGGGAATGAGCAGTTCTTC
cdr3_aa: CASSYPRTGGGNEQFF

v_call: TRBV9
clone_size: NA
j_call: TRBJ2-1
d_call: TRBD2
cdr3_nt: TGTGCCAGCAGCGGTCTAGCGGGAGGTCTTGAGCAGTTCTTC
cdr3_aa: CASSGLAGGLEQFF

v_call: TRBV29-1
clone_size: NA
j_call: TRBJ2-5
d_call: TRBD1
cdr3_nt: TGCAGCGTCCGGACAGGGCTCCTTCCCTCAGAGACCCAGTACTTC
cdr3_aa: CSVRTGLLPSETQYF

v_call: TRBV5-5
clone_size: NA
j_call: TRBJ2-2
d_call: TRBD2
cdr3_nt: TGTGCCAGCAGCTTGGCAACTAGCGGGATCGGCGGGGAGCTGTTTTTT
cdr3_aa: CASSLATSGIGGELFF

v_call: TRBV28
clone_size: NA
j_call: TRBJ1-1
d_call: NA
cdr3_nt: TGTGCCAGCAGCCTCTATCCGGAGGCGAACACTGAAGCTTTCTTT
cdr3_aa: CASSLYPEANTEAFF

v_call: TRBV3-1/TRBV3-2
clone_size: NA
j_call: TRBJ2-5
d_call: TRBD2
cdr3_nt: TGTGCCAGCAGTGGGGGAGGGAGGCAAGAGACCCAGTACTTC
cdr3_aa: CASSGGGRQETQYF

v_call: TRBV12-3/TRBV12-4
clone_size: NA
j_call: TRBJ2-7
d_call: NA
cdr3_nt: TGTGCCAGCAGTTCGACAGCCTACGAGCAGTACTTC
cdr3_aa: CASSSTAYEQYF

v_call: TRBV29-1
clone_size: NA
j_call: TRBJ1-1
d_call: NA
cdr3_nt: TGCAGCGTTGACAGGGTTTCTGGTGAAGCTTTCTTT
cdr3_aa: CSVDRVSGEAFF

v_call: TRBV2
clone_size: NA
j_call: TRBJ1-2
d_call: TRBD1
cdr3_nt: TGTGCCACAAACAGGGGAGGCAACTATGGCTACACCTTC
cdr3_aa: CATNRGGNYGYTF

v_call: TRBV7-2
clone_size: NA
j_call: TRBJ2-4
d_call: TRBD1
cdr3_nt: TGTGCCAGCAGCTTAGCTGGGACAGGCGGGGTTGGCATTCAGTACTTC
cdr3_aa: CASSLAGTGGVGIQYF

v_call: TRBV19
clone_size: NA
j_call: TRBJ2-1
d_call: NA
cdr3_nt: TGTGCCAGTAGTATCCAGATTGGGCCTCTGTTCTTC
cdr3_aa: CASSIQIGPLFF